This T cell receptor beta chain was recovered during a study of response to subunit inactivated influenza vaccine. This clonotype was counted between two and nine times. MiXCR was run by TCRdb on the RT-PCR reads, yielding one entry per CDR3 protein. The sample contains approximately 490,000 distinct CDR3 sequences, roughly 7.9% of which appear only once. This CDR3 has 15 amino acids. Trimming took off 3 bases at V and 5 bases at J, with 14 bases between the two ends. Germline loops: CDR1 LGHNA, CDR2 YSLEER. The input for sequencing was PBMCs from blood, taken around 25 months after vaccination. The J gene is TRBJ2-1, the V gene TRBV4-3; D ambiguous. This TCR derives from a man aged 50-75 years who received an inactivated influenza vaccine. The CDR3 DNA reads TGCGCCAGCAGCCAGCAAGGCGGCCATGACAATGAGCAGTTCTTC. Translated, it gives CASSQQGGHDNEQFF.